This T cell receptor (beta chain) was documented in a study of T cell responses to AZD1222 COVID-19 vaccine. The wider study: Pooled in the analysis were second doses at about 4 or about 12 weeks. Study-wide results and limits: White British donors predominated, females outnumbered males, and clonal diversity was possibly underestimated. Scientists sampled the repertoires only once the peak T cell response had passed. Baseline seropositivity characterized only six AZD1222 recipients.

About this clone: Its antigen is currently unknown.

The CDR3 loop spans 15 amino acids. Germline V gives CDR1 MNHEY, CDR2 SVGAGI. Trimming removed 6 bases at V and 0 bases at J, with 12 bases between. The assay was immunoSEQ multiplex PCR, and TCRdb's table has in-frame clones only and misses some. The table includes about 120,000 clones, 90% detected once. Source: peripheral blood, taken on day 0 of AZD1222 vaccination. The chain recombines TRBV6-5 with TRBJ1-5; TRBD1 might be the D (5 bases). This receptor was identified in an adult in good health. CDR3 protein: CASRQQGYSNQPQHF. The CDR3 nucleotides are TGTGCCAGCAGACAGCAGGGCTATAGCAATCAGCCCCAGCATTTT.